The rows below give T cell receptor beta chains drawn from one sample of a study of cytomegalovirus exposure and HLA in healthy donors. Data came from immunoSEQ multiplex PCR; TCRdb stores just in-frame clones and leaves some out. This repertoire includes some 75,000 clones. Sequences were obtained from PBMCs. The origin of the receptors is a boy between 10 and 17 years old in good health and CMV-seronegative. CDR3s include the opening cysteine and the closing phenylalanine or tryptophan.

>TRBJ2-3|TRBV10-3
CAIGGGLVPADTQYF
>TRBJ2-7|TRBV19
CASSFPGKTAYEQYF
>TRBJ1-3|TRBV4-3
CASSQGDRAGNTIYF
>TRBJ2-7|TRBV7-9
CASSSGSGGAYEQYF
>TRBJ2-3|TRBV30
CAWASGRGPDTQYF
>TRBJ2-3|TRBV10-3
CAISEGVGTSGSTDTQYF
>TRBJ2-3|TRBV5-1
CASSSELAGWDTQYF
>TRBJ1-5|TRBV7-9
CASSSRDRGAPQHF
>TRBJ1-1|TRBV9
CASSPPENTEAFF
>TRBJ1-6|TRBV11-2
CASSFQTGNSPLHF
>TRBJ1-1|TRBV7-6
CASSLVGGTGVYTEAFF
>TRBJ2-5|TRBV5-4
CASSLGVGGQETQYF
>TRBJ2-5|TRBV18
CASSPLRETQYF
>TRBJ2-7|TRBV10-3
CAISLTVYEQYF
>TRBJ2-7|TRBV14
CASSAGGNPYEQYF
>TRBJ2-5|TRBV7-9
CASSETSGVETQYF
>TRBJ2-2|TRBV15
CATSVGRDNTGELFF
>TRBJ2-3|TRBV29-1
CSVELRLAGGARDTQYF
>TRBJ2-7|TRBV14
CASSLTYEQYF
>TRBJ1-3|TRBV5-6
CASSGTGSGNTIYF
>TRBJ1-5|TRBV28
CASTRLSNQPQHF
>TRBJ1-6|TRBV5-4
CASSARQVSSPLHF
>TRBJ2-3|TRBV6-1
CASSEFRTDTQYF
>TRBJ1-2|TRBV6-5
CASSYRRSSLYGYTF
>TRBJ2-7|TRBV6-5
CASSYDRDREYEQYF
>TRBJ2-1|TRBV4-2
CASSLSSSDNEQFF
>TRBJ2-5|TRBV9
CASGIGQGFQETQYF
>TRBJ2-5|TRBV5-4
CASSFSGLETQYF
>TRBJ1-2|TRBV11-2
CASSLGAGYGYTF
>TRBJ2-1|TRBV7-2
CASSSDYYNEQFF
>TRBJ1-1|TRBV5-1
CASSPGQGTSFHTEAFF
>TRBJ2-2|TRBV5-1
CASSLWEGRAGELFF
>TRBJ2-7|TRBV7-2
CASSSPDRAYEQYF
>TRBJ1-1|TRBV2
CASSVRLRGTEAFF
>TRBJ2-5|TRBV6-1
CASRLLETQYF